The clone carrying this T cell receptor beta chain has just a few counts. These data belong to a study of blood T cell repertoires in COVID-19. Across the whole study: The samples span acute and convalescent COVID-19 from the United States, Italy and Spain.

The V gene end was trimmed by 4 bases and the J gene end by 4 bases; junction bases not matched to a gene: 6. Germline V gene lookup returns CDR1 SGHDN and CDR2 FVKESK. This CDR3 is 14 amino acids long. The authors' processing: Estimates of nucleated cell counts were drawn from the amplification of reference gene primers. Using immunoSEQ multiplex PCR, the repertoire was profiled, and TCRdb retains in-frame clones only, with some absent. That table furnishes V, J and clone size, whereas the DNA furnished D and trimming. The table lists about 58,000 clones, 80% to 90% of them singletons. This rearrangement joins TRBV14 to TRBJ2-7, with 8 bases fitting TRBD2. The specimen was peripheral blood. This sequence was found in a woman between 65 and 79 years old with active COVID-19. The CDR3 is CASSRKGLAYEQYF. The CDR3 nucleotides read TGTGCCAGCAGCCGAAAAGGACTAGCTTACGAGCAGTACTTC.